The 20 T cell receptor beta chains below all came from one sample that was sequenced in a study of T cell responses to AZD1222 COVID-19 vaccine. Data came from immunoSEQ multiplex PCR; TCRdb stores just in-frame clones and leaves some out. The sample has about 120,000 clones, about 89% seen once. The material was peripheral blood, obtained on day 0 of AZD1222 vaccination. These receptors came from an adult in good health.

The CDR3 sequence: CASSPFPGLAGSSYNEQFF. In nucleotides, the CDR3 is TGTGCCAGCTCACCATTCCCGGGACTAGCGGGAAGCTCCTACAATGAGCAGTTCTTC. The gene calls are TRBV18 and TRBJ2-1, with TRBD2 matching over 13 bases. Germline values: CDR1 KGHSH, CDR2 LQKENI. Trimming removed 2 bases from V and 0 bases from J; junction bases left unmatched: 7. This CDR3 spans 19 amino acids.

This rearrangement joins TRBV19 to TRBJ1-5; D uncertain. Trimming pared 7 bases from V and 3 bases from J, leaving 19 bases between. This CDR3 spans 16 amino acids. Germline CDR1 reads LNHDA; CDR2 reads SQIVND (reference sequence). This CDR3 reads CASNSNSPITNQPQHF. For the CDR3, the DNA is TGTGCCAGTAACAGTAATTCCCCAATCACCAATCAGCCCCAGCATTTT.

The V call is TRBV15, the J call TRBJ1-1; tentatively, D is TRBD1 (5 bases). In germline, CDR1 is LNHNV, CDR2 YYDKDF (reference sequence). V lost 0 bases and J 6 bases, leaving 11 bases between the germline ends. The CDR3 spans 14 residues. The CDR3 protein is CATSRDQGVSEAFF. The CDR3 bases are TGTGCCACCAGCAGAGATCAAGGGGTATCTGAAGCTTTCTTT.

In DNA form, the CDR3 reads TGTGCCAGCAGTTTAAGTACAGACAATCAGCCCCAGCATTTT. It encodes CASSLSTDNQPQHF. The chain uses TRBV28 and TRBJ1-5; D is uncertain. This CDR3 comprises 14 residues. Germline-derived CDR1 and CDR2 are MDHEN and SYDVKM. V lost 2 bases to trimming and J lost 3 bases, with 8 bases between them.

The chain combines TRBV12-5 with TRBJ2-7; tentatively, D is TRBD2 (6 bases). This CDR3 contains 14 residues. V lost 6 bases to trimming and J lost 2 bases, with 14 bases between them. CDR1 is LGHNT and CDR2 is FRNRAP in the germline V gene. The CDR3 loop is CASGPDYSPYEQYF. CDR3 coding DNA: TGTGCTAGTGGCCCGGACTACAGCCCCTACGAGCAGTACTTC.

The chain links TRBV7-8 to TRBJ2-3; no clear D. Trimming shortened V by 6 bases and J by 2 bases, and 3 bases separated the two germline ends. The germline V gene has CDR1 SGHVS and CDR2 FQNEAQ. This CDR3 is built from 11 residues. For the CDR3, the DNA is TGTGCCAGCAGTACCACAGATACGCAGTATTTT. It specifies CASSTTDTQYF.

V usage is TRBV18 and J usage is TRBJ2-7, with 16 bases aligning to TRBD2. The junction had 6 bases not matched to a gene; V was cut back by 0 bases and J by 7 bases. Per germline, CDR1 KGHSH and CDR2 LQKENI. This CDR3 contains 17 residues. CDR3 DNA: TGTGCCAGCTCACCACCGGGACTAGCGGGAGGGCCGGGGGAGCAGTACTTC. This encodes CASSPPGLAGGPGEQYF.

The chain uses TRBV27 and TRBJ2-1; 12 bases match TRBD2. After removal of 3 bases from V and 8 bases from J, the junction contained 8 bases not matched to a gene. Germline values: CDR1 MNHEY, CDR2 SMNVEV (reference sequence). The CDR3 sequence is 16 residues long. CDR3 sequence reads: CASSFFLAGGPHEQFF. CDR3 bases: TGTGCCAGCAGTTTCTTCCTAGCGGGAGGGCCCCATGAGCAGTTCTTC.

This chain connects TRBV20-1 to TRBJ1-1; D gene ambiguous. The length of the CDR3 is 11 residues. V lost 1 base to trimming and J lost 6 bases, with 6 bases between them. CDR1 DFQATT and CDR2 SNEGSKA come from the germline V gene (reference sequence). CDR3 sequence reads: CSARGASEAFF. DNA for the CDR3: TGCAGTGCTAGAGGAGCGTCTGAAGCTTTCTTT.

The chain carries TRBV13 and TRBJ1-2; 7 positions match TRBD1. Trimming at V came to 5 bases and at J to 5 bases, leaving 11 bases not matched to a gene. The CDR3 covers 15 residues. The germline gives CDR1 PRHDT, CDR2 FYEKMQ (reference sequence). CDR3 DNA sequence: TGTGCCAGCAGCATAAACCGGGACAGTAATTATGGCTACACCTTC. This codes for CASSINRDSNYGYTF.

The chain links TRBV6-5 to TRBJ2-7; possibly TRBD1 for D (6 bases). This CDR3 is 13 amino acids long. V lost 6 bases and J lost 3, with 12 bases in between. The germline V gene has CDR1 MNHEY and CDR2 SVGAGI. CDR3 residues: CASRTGQYYEQYF. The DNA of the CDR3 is TGTGCCAGCAGGACTGGACAGTACTACGAGCAGTACTTC.

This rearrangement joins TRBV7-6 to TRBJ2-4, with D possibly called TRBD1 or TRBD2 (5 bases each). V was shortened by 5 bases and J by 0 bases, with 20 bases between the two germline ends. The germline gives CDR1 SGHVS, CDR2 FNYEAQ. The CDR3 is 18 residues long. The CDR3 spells CASSPIITRGLAKNIQYF. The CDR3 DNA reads TGTGCCAGCAGCCCCATAATTACCCGGGGCCTAGCCAAAAACATTCAGTACTTC.

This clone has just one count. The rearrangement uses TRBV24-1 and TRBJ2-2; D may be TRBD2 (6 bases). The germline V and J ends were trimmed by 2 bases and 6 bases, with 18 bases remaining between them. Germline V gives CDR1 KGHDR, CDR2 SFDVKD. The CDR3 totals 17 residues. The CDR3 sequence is CATSDSPGGVAAGELFF. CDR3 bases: TGTGCCACCAGTGATTCCCCCGGCGGGGTAGCAGCCGGGGAGCTGTTTTTT.

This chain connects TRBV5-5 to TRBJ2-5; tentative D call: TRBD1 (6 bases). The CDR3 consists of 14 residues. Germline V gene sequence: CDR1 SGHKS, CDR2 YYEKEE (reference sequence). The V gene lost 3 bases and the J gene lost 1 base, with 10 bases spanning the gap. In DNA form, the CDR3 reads TGTGCCAGCAGCTGGGTAGGGGGCCAAGAGACCCAGTACTTC. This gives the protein CASSWVGGQETQYF.

The CDR3: CASSTLPGSMYEQYF. The CDR3 DNA is TGTGCCAGCAGTACCCTTCCGGGGAGCATGTACGAGCAGTACTTC. This chain uses TRBV5-5 with TRBJ2-7; D might be TRBD2 (5 bases). The V end was cut by 5 bases, the J end by 4 bases, with 19 bases between. This CDR3 has 15 residues. CDR1 SGHKS and CDR2 YYEKEE come from the germline V gene (reference sequence). The full variable domain, completed using reference TRBV5-5 and TRBJ2-7, is DAGVTQSPTHLIKTRGQQVTLRCSPISGHKSVSWYQQVLGQGPQFIFQYYEKEERGRGNFPDRFSARQFPNYSSELNVNALLLGDSALYLCASSTLPGSMYEQYFGPGTRLTVT.

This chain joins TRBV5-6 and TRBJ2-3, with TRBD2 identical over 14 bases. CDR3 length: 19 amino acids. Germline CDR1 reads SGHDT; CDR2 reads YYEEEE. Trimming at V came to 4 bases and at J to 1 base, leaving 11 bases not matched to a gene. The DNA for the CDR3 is TGTGCCAGCAGCGGTGGACTAGCGGGAGGATGGGGGCGCACAGATACGCAGTATTTT. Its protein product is CASSGGLAGGWGRTDTQYF.

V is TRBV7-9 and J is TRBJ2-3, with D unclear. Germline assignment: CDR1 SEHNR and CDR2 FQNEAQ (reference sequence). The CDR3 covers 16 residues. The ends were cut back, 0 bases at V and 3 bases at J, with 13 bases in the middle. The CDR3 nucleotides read TGTGCCAGCAGCTTAGCGGGTCGAGGAACGACAGATACGCAGTATTTT. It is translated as CASSLAGRGTTDTQYF. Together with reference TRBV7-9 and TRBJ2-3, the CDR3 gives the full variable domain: DTGVSQNPRHKITKRGQNVTFRCDPISEHNRLYWYRQTLGQGPEFLTYFQNEAQLEKSRLLSDRFSAERPKGSFSTLEIQRTEQGDSAMYLCASSLAGRGTTDTQYFGPGTRLTVL.

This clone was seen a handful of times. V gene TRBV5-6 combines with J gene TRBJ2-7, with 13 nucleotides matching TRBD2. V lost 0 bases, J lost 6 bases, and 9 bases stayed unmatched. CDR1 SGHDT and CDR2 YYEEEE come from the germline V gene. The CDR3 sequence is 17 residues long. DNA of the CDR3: TGTGCCAGCAGCTTGGGGGTAGGACTAGCGGGAGTGGGCGAGCAGTACTTC. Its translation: CASSLGVGLAGVGEQYF. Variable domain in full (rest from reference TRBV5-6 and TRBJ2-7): DAGVTQSPTHLIKTRGQQVTLRCSPKSGHDTVSWYQQALGQGPQFIFQYYEEEERQRGNFPDRFSGHQFPNYSSELNVNALLLGDSALYLCASSLGVGLAGVGEQYFGPGTRLTVT.

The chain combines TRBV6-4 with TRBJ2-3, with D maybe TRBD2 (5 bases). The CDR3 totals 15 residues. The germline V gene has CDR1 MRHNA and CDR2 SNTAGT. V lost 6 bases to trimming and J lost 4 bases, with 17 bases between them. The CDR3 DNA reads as TGTGCCAGCAGCCTTAGCGAGAGTCGACCAGATACGCAGTATTTT. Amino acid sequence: CASSLSESRPDTQYF.

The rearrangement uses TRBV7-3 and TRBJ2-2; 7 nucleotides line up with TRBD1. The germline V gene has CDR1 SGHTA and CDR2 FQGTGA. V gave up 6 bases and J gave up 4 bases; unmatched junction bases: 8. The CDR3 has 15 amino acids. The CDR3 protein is CASRSGTEPTGELFF. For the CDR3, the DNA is TGTGCCAGCAGATCCGGGACAGAACCCACCGGGGAGCTGTTTTTT.